Below, 16 T cell receptor beta chains from the same sample are listed, as sequenced in a study of metastatic and nonmetastatic thyroid tumors. Each patient came to thyroid surgery without any prior treatment (of any kind). TCRdb called clones again from the PCR reads with MiXCR. This table holds around 15,000 clones, roughly 25% found once. Sequencing was carried out using tumor tissue. Receptors were obtained from a female donor with papillary thyroid cancer or a benign thyroid nodule (not recorded which). Some clones in this sample may be carry-over from other donors' samples.

This clone was seen ten or more times. This chain joins TRBV20-1 and TRBJ2-1, with 10 bases matching TRBD2. This CDR3 comprises 13 residues. From germline, CDR1 is DFQATT and CDR2 SNEGSKA (reference sequence). V shed 4 bases, J shed 6 bases, and the junction held 3 bases outside the gene matches. The CDR3 region has the DNA TGCAGTGCTAAAGCGGGAGGGCCCAATGAGCAGTTCTTC. Translation: CSAKAGGPNEQFF.

This clone has just a few counts. This sequence may be a read error, since a much larger clone differs from it by one base. The identical CDR3 is also encoded by other nucleotide sequences in the sample. The chain links TRBV29-1 to TRBJ2-3, with 10 bases aligning to TRBD2. The CDR3 covers 16 residues. Germline V CDR1 and CDR2: SQVTM, ANQGSEA. CDR3 coding DNA: TGCAGCGCCGCCTTTGGGACTAGCGTGAGCGGCGATACACAGTATTTT. It specifies CSAAFGTSVSGDTQYF.

This clone is termed medium-sized (0.01 to 0.1%). This chain links TRBV6-1 with TRBJ1-6, with D tentatively TRBD1 (6 bases). Germline V CDR1 and CDR2: MNHNS, SASEGT. V lost 5 bases and J 13 bases, leaving 9 bases between the germline ends. The CDR3 is 11 amino acids. The CDR3 DNA sequence: TGTGCCAGCAGTCAGGGGAACCCCCTCCACTTT. It is translated as CASSQGNPLHF.

This clone was counted at least ten times. CDR3: CASSSASTNQPQHF. The CDR3 DNA reads as TGTGCCAGCAGCAGCGCTTCGACCAATCAGCCCCAGCATTTT. This chain links TRBV2 with TRBJ1-5, with D uncertain. Per the germline V gene, CDR1 is SNHLY and CDR2 is FYNNEI. V was shortened by 6 bases and J by 3 bases, with 12 bases between the two germline ends. The CDR3 is made up of 14 amino acids.

This clone has more than one count but fewer than ten. This may be a read error, as it is one base from a much larger clone. No conserved phenylalanine or tryptophan ends this CDR3, so it is likely a read error. The chain is built from TRBV5-4 and TRBJ1-1, with D unclear. Trimming took 3 bases from V and 5 from J, leaving 14 bases between them. Germline V CDR1 and CDR2: SGHNT, YYREEE (reference sequence). This CDR3 comprises 14 residues. The CDR3 here is CASSSDWGKTEAFS. DNA of the CDR3: TGTGCCAGCAGCTCCGATTGGGGTAAGACTGAAGCTTTCTCT.

The table lists this clone with many counts. The chain uses TRBV12-3 or TRBV12-4 and TRBJ2-3, with TRBD2 identical over 13 bases. This CDR3 comprises 13 residues. The ends lost 4 bases at V and 9 bases at J; junction bases unmatched: 1. CDR3 sequence (DNA): TGTGCCAGCAGTTCGGGACTAGCGGGAACGCAGTATTTT. Translation gives CASSSGLAGTQYF.

In this sample, this clone turned up many times. J is TRBJ2-5 and V is TRBV10-3, with 7 bases aligning to TRBD1. Trimming cost V 6 bases and J 5 bases; bases outside gene matches: 9. The germline CDR1 and CDR2 sequences are ENHRY and SYGVKD. The CDR3 spans 14 residues. CDR3 loop: CAIRATGMTETQYF. The DNA of the CDR3 is TGTGCCATCAGGGCGACAGGGATGACGGAGACCCAGTACTTC.

For this clone: Since a much larger clone is just one base distant, this may be a read error. In the same sample, other DNA sequences code for this CDR3. The DNA of the CDR3 is TGCGCCAGCAGCCACAGCGGGAGTTGGACAGACACGCAGTATTTT. Translation gives CASSHSGSWTDTQYF. The V and J genes are TRBV5-1 and TRBJ2-3, with 8 positions matching TRBD2. The CDR3 has 15 amino acids. CDR1 is SGHRS, CDR2 YFSETQ, per germline.

The sample holds many counts of this clone. The V call is TRBV2, the J call TRBJ2-2; 7 bases agree with TRBD1. V was clipped by 10 bases and J by 6 bases; unmatched bases: 8. CDR3 length equals 13 residues. Looked up from germline, CDR1 is SNHLY and CDR2 is FYNNEI. Here the CDR3 DNA reads TGTGCCATTACAGGGGATTCGGCCGGGGAGCTGTTTTTT. Protein sequence: CAITGDSAGELFF.

This clone was counted many times. Other DNA sequences from this sample encode an identical CDR3 as well. The chain recombines TRBV27 with TRBJ2-3; D gene unclear. CDR1 is MNHEY, CDR2 SMNVEV, per germline (reference sequence). V shed 3 bases and J shed 5 bases, with 12 bases lying between them. The CDR3 length is 14 residues. CDR3 DNA: TGTGCCAGCAGTTTTTCTCCGGCGGAAGATACGCAGTATTTT. Translating gives CASSFSPAEDTQYF.

The rearrangement links TRBV6-2 or TRBV6-3 to TRBJ2-1; 11 bases are shared with TRBD2. With V trimmed by 4 bases and J by 6 bases, 5 bases remained unmatched. The CDR3 extends over 15 amino acids. Germline V gives CDR1 MNHEY, CDR2 SVGEGT. The CDR3 is CASSLMGTSGNEQFF. The CDR3 DNA is TGTGCCAGCAGTTTGATGGGGACTAGCGGCAATGAGCAGTTCTTC.

V gene TRBV30 combines with J gene TRBJ2-5; D is unclear. The CDR3 sequence is 11 residues long. The V end was cut by 0 bases, the J end by 6 bases, with 5 bases between. Germline V gene data show CDR1 as GTSNPN and CDR2 as SVGIG (reference sequence). CDR3 DNA sequence: TGTGCCTGGAGTGTAAGGCAGACCCAGTACTTC. Amino acids: CAWSVRQTQYF.

The table lists this clone with many counts. V is TRBV18 and J is TRBJ1-2, with a weak D call TRBD1 (5 bases). Trimming cost V 2 bases and J 8 bases, with 9 bases left between them. The CDR3 covers 12 residues. The V gene's germline CDR1 is KGHSH and CDR2 LQKENI. The CDR3 is CASSPRGEGYTF. The CDR3 DNA is TGTGCCAGCTCACCAAGGGGTGAAGGCTACACCTTC.

V usage is TRBV11-3 and J usage is TRBJ1-4; D is ambiguous. Trimming stripped 4 bases from V and 4 bases from J, with 7 bases between. Germline CDR1 reads SGHNT; CDR2 reads YENEEA. CDR3 length: 13 residues. The CDR3 bases are TGTGCCAGCAGCTCAACAGTTAATGAAAAACTGTTTTTT. This translates into CASSSTVNEKLFF.

This clone is medium-sized (0.01 to 0.1%). The rearrangement joins TRBV3-1 to TRBJ1-6; no reliable D call. Trimming removed 2 bases from V and 5 bases from J, with 10 bases in between. The germline CDR1 and CDR2 sequences are LGHDT and YNNKEL (reference sequence). This CDR3 has 15 residues. The CDR3 nucleotides are TGTGCCAGCAGCCAAAGAGACAAAGATAATTCACCCCTCCACTTT. It specifies CASSQRDKDNSPLHF.

The table lists this clone with many counts. The V call is TRBV6-1, the J call TRBJ2-2, with TRBD2 identical over 14 bases. The CDR3 sequence is 17 residues long. CDR1 and CDR2 (germline): MNHNS, SASEGT. V was pared by 7 bases and J by 0 bases, with 4 bases of the junction left unmatched. CDR3 coding DNA: TGTGCCAGCACCAGACTAGCGGGAGGGCCGAACACCGGGGAGCTGTTTTTT. Protein: CASTRLAGGPNTGELFF.